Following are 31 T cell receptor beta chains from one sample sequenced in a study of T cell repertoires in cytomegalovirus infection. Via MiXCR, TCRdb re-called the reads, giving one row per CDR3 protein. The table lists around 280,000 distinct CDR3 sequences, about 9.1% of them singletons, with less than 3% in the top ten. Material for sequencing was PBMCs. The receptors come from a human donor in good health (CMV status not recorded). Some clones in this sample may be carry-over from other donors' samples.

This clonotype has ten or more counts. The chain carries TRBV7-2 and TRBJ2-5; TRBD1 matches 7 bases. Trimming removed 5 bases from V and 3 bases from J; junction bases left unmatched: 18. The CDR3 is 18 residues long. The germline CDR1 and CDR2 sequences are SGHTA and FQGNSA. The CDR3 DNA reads TGTGCCAGCAGCGCCTGGGGACAGAGGTCTAGGCTAAAAGAGACCCAGTACTTC. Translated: CASSAWGQRSRLKETQYF.

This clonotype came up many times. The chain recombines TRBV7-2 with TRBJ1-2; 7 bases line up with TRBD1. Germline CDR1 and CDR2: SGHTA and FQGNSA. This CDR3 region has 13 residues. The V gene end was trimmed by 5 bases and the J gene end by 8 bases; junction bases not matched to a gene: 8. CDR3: CASSGDSALGYTF. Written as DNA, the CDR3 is TGTGCCAGCAGCGGGGACAGTGCCTTGGGCTACACCTTC. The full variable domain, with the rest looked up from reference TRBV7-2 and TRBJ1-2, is GAGVSQSPSNKVTEKGKDVELRCDPISGHTALYWYRQSLGQGLEFLIYFQGNSAPDKSGLPSDRFSAERTGGSVSTLTIQRTQQEDSAVYLCASSGDSALGYTFGSGTRLTVV.

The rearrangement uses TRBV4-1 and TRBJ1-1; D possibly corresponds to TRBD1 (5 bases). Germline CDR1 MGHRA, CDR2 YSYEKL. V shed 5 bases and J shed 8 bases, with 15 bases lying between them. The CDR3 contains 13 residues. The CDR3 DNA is TGCGCCAGCAGCTCTCTCCGAGGGGTCGAAGCTTTCTTT. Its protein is CASSSLRGVEAFF.

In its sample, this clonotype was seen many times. As DNA, the CDR3 is TGTGCCAGTGCCCTTGGGAGCTCCTACAATGAGCAGTTCTTC. Its translation is CASALGSSYNEQFF. The chain couples TRBV19 to TRBJ2-1, with D possibly TRBD2 on 5 matching bases. This CDR3 region has 14 residues. Trimming removed 8 bases from V and 0 bases from J, with 11 bases in between. Germline CDR1 and CDR2: LNHDA and SQIVND (reference sequence).

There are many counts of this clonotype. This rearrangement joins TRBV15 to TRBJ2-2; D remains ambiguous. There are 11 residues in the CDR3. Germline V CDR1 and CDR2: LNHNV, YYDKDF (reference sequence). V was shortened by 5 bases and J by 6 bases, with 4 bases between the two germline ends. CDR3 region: CATSYPGELFF. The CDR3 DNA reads TGTGCCACCAGCTATCCCGGGGAGCTGTTTTTT.

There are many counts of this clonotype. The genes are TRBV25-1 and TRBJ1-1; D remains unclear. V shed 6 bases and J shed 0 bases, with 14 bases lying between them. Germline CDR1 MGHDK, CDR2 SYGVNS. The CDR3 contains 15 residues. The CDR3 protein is CASRSSGRMNTEAFF. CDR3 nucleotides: TGTGCCAGCAGATCTTCAGGCCGAATGAACACTGAAGCTTTCTTT.

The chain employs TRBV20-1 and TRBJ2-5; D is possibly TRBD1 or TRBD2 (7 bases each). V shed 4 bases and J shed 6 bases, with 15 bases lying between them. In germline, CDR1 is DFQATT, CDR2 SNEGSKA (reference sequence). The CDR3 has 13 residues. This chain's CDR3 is CSANRGGMQTQYF. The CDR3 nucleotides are TGCAGTGCTAACAGGGGAGGGATGCAGACCCAGTACTTC.

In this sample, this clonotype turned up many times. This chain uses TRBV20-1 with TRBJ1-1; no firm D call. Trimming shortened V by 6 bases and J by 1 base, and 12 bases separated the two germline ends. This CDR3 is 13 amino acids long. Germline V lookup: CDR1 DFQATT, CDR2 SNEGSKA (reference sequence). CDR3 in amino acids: CSAGRETNTEAFF. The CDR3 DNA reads TGCAGTGCCGGTAGGGAGACGAACACTGAAGCTTTCTTT.

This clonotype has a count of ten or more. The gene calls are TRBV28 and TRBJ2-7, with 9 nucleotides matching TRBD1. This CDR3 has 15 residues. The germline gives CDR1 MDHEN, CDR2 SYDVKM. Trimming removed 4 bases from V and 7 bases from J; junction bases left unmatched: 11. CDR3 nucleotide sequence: TGTGCCAGCAGTTCTGCCGGGACAGGGATTCGAGAGCAGTACGTC. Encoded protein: CASSSAGTGIREQYV.

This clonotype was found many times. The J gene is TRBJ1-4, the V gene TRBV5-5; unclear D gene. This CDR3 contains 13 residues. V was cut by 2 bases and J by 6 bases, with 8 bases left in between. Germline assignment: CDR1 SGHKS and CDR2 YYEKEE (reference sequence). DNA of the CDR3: TGTGCCAGCAGCTTTAAGGGTTATGAAAAACTGTTTTTT. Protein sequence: CASSFKGYEKLFF. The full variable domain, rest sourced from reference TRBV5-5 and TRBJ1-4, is DAGVTQSPTHLIKTRGQQVTLRCSPISGHKSVSWYQQVLGQGPQFIFQYYEKEERGRGNFPDRFSARQFPNYSSELNVNALLLGDSALYLCASSFKGYEKLFFGSGTQLSVL.

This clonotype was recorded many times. CDR3 residues: CAISLNGGGETQYF. The CDR3 coding sequence is TGTGCCATCTCTCTCAATGGGGGCGGGGAGACCCAGTACTTC. The rearrangement joins TRBV7-6 to TRBJ2-5, with D maybe TRBD1 (6 bases). Trimming cost V 10 bases and J 5 bases, with 20 bases left between them. From germline, CDR1 is SGHVS and CDR2 FNYEAQ. The length of the CDR3 is 14 residues.

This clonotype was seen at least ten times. The CDR3 DNA is TGTGCCAGCAGTTCACTAAAAGACAGGGGAAGTAGTCCGGGATATGGCTACACCTTC. The encoded protein is CASSSLKDRGSSPGYGYTF. The chain carries TRBV28 and TRBJ1-2, with 8 positions matching TRBD1. The CDR3 runs 19 residues. Trimming cost V 4 bases and J 5 bases; bases outside gene matches: 21. Germline CDR1 is MDHEN and CDR2 is SYDVKM.

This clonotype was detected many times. The DNA of the CDR3 is TGTGCCAGCAGCTGGGACAGCAGTGCTGGAAACACCATATATTTT. Its protein product is CASSWDSSAGNTIYF. This rearrangement joins TRBV7-2 to TRBJ1-3; 7 nucleotides agree with TRBD1. The CDR3 is 15 residues long. Germline loops: CDR1 SGHTA, CDR2 FQGNSA. The V and J ends lost 4 bases and 2 bases, in that order; junction bases with no gene match: 5.

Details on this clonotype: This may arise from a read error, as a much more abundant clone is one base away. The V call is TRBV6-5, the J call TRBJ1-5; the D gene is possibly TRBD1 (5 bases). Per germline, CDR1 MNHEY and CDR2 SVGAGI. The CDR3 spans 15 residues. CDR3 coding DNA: TGTGCCAGCAGTTACTTGGGGAACAGGCAGCGGCCCCAGGATTTT. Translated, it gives CASSYLGNRQRPQDF.

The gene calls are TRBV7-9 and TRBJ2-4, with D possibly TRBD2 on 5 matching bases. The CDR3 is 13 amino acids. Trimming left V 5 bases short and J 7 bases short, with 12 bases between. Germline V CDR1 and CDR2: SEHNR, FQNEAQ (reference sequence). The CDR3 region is CASSPRGENIQYF. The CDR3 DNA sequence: TGTGCCAGCAGCCCCCGGGGAGAGAACATTCAGTACTTC.

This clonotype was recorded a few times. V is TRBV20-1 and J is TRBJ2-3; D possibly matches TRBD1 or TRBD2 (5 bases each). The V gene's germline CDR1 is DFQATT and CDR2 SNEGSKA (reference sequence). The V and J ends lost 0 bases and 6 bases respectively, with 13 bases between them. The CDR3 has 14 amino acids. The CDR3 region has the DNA TGCAGTGCTAGAGACTCGTGGGGGTGGGATACGCAGTATTTT. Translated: CSARDSWGWDTQYF.

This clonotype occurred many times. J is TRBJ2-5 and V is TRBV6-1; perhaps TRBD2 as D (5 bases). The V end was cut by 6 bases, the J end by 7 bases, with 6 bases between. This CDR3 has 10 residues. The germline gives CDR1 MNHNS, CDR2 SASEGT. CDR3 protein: CASRRVTQYF. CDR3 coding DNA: TGTGCCAGCAGGAGGGTGACCCAGTACTTC.

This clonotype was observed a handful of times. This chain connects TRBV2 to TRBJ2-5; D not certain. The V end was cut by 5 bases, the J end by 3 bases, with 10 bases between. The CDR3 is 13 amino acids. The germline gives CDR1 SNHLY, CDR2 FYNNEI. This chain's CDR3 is CASSFLHEETQYF. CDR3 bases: TGTGCCAGCAGTTTCCTACATGAAGAGACCCAGTACTTC. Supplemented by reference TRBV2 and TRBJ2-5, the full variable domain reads EPEVTQTPSHQVTQMGQEVILRCVPISNHLYFYWYRQILGQKVEFLVSFYNNEISEKSEIFDDQFSVERPDGSNFTLKIRSTKLEDSAMYFCASSFLHEETQYFGPGTRLLVL.

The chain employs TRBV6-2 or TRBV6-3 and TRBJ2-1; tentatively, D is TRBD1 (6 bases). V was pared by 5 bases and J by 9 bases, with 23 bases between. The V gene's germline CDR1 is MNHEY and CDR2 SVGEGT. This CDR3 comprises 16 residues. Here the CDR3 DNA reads TGTGCCAGCAGTCGAACCCCTCCCGACAGGTCTGGTGAGCAGTTCTTC. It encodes CASSRTPPDRSGEQFF.

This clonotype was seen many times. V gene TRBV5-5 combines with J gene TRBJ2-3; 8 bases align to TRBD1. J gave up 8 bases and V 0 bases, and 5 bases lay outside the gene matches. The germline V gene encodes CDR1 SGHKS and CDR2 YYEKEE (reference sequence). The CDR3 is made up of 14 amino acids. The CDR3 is CASSLVRGQGTQYF. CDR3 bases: TGTGCCAGCAGCTTGGTCAGGGGGCAAGGTACGCAGTATTTT.

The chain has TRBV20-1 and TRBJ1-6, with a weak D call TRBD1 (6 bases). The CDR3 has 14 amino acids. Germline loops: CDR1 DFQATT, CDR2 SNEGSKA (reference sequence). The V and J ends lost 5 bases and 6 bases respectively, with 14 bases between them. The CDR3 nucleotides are TGCAGTGCTGTACAGGGTTTGGGTAATTCACCCCTCCACTTT. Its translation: CSAVQGLGNSPLHF.

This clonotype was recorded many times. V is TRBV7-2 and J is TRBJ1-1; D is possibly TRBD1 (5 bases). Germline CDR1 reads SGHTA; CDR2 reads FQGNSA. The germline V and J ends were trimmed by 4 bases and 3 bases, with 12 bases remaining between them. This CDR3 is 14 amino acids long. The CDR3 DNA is TGTGCCAGCAGCTCGGGGGGGTCGTACACTGAAGCTTTCTTT. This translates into CASSSGGSYTEAFF.

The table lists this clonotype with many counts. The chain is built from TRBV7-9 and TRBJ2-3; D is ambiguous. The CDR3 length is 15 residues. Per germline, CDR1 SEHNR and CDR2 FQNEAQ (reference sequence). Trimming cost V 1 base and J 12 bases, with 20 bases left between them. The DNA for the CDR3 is TGTGCCAGCAGCTTAGTCCTCGGATTCGACGGTGGCCAGTATTTT. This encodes CASSLVLGFDGGQYF.

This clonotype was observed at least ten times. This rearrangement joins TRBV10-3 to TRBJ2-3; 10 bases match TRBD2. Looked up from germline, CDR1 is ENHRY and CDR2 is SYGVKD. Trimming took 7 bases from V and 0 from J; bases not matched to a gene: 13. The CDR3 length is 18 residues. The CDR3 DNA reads TGTGCCATCACCCCAACTAGCGGGGACGCCTCTAGCACAGATACGCAGTATTTT. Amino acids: CAITPTSGDASSTDTQYF.

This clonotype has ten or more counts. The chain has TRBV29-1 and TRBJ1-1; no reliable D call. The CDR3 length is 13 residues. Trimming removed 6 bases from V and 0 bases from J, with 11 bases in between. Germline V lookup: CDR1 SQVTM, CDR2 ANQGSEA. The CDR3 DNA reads TGCAGCGTGGGTCTACGTATGAACACTGAAGCTTTCTTT. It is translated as CSVGLRMNTEAFF.

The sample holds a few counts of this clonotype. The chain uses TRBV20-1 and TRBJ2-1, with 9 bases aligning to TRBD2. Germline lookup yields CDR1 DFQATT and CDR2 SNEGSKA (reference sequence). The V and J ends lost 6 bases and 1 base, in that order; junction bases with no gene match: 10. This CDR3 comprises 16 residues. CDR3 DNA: TGCAGTGCCGGGGGCGGGGGGGGCCGGTCCTACAATGAGCAGTTCTTC. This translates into CSAGGGGGRSYNEQFF.

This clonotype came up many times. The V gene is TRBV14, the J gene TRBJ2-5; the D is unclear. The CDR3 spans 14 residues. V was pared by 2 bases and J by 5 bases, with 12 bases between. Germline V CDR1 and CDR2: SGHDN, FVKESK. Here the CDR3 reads CASSQLRRVETQYF. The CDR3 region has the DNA TGTGCCAGCAGCCAATTACGGAGAGTTGAGACCCAGTACTTC. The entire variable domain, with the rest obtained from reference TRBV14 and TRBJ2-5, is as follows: EAGVTQFPSHSVIEKGQTVTLRCDPISGHDNLYWYRRVMGKEIKFLLHFVKESKQDESGMPNNRFLAERTGGTYSTLKVQPAELEDSGVYFCASSQLRRVETQYFGPGTRLLVL.

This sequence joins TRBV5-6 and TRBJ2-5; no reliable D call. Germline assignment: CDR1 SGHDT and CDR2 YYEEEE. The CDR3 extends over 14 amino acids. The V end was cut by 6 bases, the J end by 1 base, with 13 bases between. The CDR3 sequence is CASTSWLPQETQYF. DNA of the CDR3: TGTGCCAGCACCTCGTGGCTGCCCCAAGAGACCCAGTACTTC.

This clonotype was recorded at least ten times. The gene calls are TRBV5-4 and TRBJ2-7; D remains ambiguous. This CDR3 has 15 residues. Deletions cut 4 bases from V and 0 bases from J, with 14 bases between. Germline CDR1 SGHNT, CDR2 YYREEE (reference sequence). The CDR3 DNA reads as TGTGCCAGCAGCGCTCGAGGCCCGGCCTCCTACGAGCAGTACGTC. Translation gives CASSARGPASYEQYV.

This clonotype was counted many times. CDR3 residues: CASSPRTKSPEAFF. CDR3 bases: TGTGCCAGCAGTCCCCGGACCAAGTCCCCTGAAGCTTTCTTT. This rearrangement joins TRBV12-3 or TRBV12-4 to TRBJ1-1; D unresolved. The V and J ends lost 5 bases and 6 bases respectively, with 16 bases between them. The CDR3 consists of 14 residues.

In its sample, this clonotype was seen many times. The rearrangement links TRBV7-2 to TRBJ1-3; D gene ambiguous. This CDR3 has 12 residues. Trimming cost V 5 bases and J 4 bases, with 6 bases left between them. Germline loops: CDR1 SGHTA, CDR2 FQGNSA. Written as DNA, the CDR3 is TGTGCCAGCAGCACCTCCGGAAACACCATATATTTT. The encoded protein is CASSTSGNTIYF. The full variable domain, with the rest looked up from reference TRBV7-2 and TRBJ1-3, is GAGVSQSPSNKVTEKGKDVELRCDPISGHTALYWYRQSLGQGLEFLIYFQGNSAPDKSGLPSDRFSAERTGGSVSTLTIQRTQQEDSAVYLCASSTSGNTIYFGEGSWLTVV.